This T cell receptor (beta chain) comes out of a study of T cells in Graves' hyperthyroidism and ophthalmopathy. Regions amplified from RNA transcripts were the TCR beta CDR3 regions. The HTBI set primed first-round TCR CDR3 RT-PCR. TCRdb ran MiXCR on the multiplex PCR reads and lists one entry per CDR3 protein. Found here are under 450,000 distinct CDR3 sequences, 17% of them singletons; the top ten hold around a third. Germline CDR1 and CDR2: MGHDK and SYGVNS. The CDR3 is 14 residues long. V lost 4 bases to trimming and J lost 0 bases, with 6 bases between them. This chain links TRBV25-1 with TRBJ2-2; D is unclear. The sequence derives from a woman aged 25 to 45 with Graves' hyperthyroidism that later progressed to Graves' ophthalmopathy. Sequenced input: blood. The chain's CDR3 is CASSAPPNTGELFF. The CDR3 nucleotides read TGTGCCAGCAGTGCCCCGCCGAACACCGGGGAGCTGTTTTTT.